These T cell receptor beta chains were read from a single sample in a study of cytomegalovirus exposure and HLA in healthy donors. Sequencing used immunoSEQ multiplex PCR; TCRdb keeps in-frame clones, though not all of them. This table holds about 170,000 clones, around 84% found once. Sequencing used PBMCs. Source of these receptors: a man younger than 35 in good health and CMV-seropositive. CDR3s include the opening cysteine and the closing phenylalanine or tryptophan. The D gene is left open where the match is weak. Not every row has a clone size; where given, it reads once, few, many or a size class.

>.|TRBJ2-7|TRBV6-5|once
TGTGCCAGCAGCTCTTTCGTTAGCCGCGAGCAGTACTTC
CASSSFVSREQYF
>TRBD2|TRBJ2-5|TRBV10-3|.
TGTGCCATCAGTGGATCCTCCCCTGCTAGCGGGATACAAGAGACCCAGTACTTC
CAISGSSPASGIQETQYF
>.|TRBJ2-1|TRBV11-2|.
TGTGCCAGCAGCTTACAGCGAGGAGGGTGGAATGAGCAGTTCTTC
CASSLQRGGWNEQFF
>.|TRBJ2-7|TRBV4-3|few
TGCGCCAGCAGCCAAGGTCACATCCCCTACGAGCAGTACTTC
CASSQGHIPYEQYF
>.|TRBJ2-1|TRBV7-2|.
TGTGCCAGCAGCCTCGTCCGGGACTCTTATTACAATGAGCAGTTCTTC
CASSLVRDSYYNEQFF
>TRBD1|TRBJ1-2|TRBV10-3|.
TGTGCCATCAGTGAGGCTTTCGCGAGGGGGCTTGGCGATGGCTACACCTTC
CAISEAFARGLGDGYTF
>.|TRBJ1-6|TRBV5-1|.
TGCGCCAGCAGCTTGGACGGACTGTATAATTCACCCCTCCACTTT
CASSLDGLYNSPLHF
>.|TRBJ1-2|TRBV5-6|.
TGTGCCAGCAGCTTGTATCTGAGTAACTATGGCTACACCTTC
CASSLYLSNYGYTF
>.|TRBJ2-7|TRBV7-9|.
TGTGCCAGCAGCCCGACAGTACACGAGCAGTACTTC
CASSPTVHEQYF
>TRBD1|TRBJ2-1|TRBV5-5|once
TGTGCCAGCAGCCCGGGACAGGGGGCGGCTAATGAGCAGTTCTTC
CASSPGQGAANEQFF
>.|TRBJ1-2|TRBV19|.
TGTGCCAGTAGTCGTCCGGGACATCCCTATGGCTACACCTTC
CASSRPGHPYGYTF
>.|TRBJ1-5|TRBV9|.
TGTGCCAGCAGCGTATATCCGGGGTCGCCTTATAGCAATCAGCCCCAGCATTTT
CASSVYPGSPYSNQPQHF
>.|TRBJ1-1|TRBV5-1|.
TGCGCCAGCACCGATGGACAGCCAAACACTGAAGCTTTCTTT
CASTDGQPNTEAFF
>.|TRBJ1-6|TRBV7-2|.
TGTGCCAGCAGCTTAGAGCTTCAGGATTCACCCCTCCACTTT
CASSLELQDSPLHF
>TRBD2|TRBJ2-5|TRBV7-7|.
TGTGCTAGCAGCTTATTTCCTAGCGGGGAGACCCAGTACTTC
CASSLFPSGETQYF
>.|TRBJ2-4|TRBV9|.
TGTGCCAGCGGAGGTGGGGGCTCGGGCAAAAACATTCAGTACTTC
CASGGGGSGKNIQYF
>.|TRBJ2-1|TRBV5-1|.
TGCGCCAGCAGCACTTACAGGAATGAGCAGTTCTTC
CASSTYRNEQFF
>.|TRBJ1-5|TRBV7-2|.
TGTGCCAGCAGCCCGTTCGGGGGGACGAATCAGCCCCAGCATTTT
CASSPFGGTNQPQHF
>TRBD2|TRBJ2-3|TRBV6-1|.
TGTGCCAGCAGTGAGGTTTGGCGGGGGGACTACACAGATACGCAGTATTTT
CASSEVWRGDYTDTQYF
>TRBD1|TRBJ1-2|TRBV27|.
TGTGCCAGCAGCCTTGGGACAGGAAACTATGGCTACACCTTC
CASSLGTGNYGYTF
>.|TRBJ1-1|TRBV4-3|.
TGCGCCAGCAGCCAAGAAGCCGTTATTTACACTGAAGCTTTCTTT
CASSQEAVIYTEAFF
>.|TRBJ2-1|TRBV6-1|.
TGTGCCAGCACTCCAGGGGCAGACCATAATGAGCAGTTCTTC
CASTPGADHNEQFF
>TRBD1|TRBJ1-6|TRBV9|.
TGTGCCAGCAGCGAACAGGGGAATTCACCCCTCCACTTT
CASSEQGNSPLHF
>TRBD1|TRBJ2-1|TRBV19|.
TGTGCCAGTAGTATTCGACAGGGGTCCTACAATGAGCAGTTCTTC
CASSIRQGSYNEQFF
>TRBD1|TRBJ2-2|TRBV6-5|.
TGTGCCAGCAGTACGACAGGGGCCGGGGAGCTGTTTTTT
CASSTTGAGELFF
>TRBD1|TRBJ1-4|TRBV6-1|.
TGTGCCAGCAGTGAACCAGGGGGAACTAATGAAAAACTGTTTTTT
CASSEPGGTNEKLFF